Sequencing of this T cell receptor beta chain was carried out in a study of radiotherapy plus CTLA-4 blockade in lung cancer listed by TCRdb under 2018. For the study in its entirety: Objective responses occurred in more than 15% of enrolled patients, and about 33% achieved disease control.

The library was prepared using the immunoSEQ multiplex PCR assay. The immuneACCESS repertoire file appears here via TCRdb, limited to in-frame rearrangements. These files lack a portion of the clones; in checked studies, under half of the deficit traces to unresolved V genes, and the cause of the others is not known. This sample gives 100,000 to 150,000 clones in total; 85% to 90% of them show up just once. The ten most abundant clones make up roughly 7% of the sample. As for this clone: Its antigen is unknown. No much larger clone exists at a distance of one base, and base qualities are not known.

Broad study findings and their caveats: After treatment with radiotherapy and ipilimumab, TCR clones that came from tumors expanded in the peripheral blood. Early dynamic changes in blood T cell clones, together with increased serum interferon-beta after radiation, were reported as the strongest predictors of response.

Based on the germline V gene, the CDR1 and CDR2 sequences are SGHRS and YFSETQ. Its CDR3 holds 15 amino acids, cysteine through phenylalanine. The entry retains the CDR3 DNA only, 45 bases that are in frame from base 1. The junction carries 17 bases between V and J, which are trimmed by 7 bases and 0 bases respectively. In this study, focal radiation therapy paired with CTLA-4 blockade (ipilimumab) was tested in patients who had chemo-refractory metastatic non-small-cell lung cancer. Sequencing used peripheral blood, obtained from a patient treated with radiotherapy plus ipilimumab. The sequence was collected from a human donor with non-small cell lung cancer that progressed on radiotherapy plus ipilimumab. In this chain, TRBV5-1 is recombined with TRBJ2-7, with the D gene not confidently named. The DNA sequence is TGCGCCAGCTGTCTAGGGTGGGGAAGCTCCTACGAGCAGTACTTC. The encoded protein is CASCLGWGSSYEQYF.